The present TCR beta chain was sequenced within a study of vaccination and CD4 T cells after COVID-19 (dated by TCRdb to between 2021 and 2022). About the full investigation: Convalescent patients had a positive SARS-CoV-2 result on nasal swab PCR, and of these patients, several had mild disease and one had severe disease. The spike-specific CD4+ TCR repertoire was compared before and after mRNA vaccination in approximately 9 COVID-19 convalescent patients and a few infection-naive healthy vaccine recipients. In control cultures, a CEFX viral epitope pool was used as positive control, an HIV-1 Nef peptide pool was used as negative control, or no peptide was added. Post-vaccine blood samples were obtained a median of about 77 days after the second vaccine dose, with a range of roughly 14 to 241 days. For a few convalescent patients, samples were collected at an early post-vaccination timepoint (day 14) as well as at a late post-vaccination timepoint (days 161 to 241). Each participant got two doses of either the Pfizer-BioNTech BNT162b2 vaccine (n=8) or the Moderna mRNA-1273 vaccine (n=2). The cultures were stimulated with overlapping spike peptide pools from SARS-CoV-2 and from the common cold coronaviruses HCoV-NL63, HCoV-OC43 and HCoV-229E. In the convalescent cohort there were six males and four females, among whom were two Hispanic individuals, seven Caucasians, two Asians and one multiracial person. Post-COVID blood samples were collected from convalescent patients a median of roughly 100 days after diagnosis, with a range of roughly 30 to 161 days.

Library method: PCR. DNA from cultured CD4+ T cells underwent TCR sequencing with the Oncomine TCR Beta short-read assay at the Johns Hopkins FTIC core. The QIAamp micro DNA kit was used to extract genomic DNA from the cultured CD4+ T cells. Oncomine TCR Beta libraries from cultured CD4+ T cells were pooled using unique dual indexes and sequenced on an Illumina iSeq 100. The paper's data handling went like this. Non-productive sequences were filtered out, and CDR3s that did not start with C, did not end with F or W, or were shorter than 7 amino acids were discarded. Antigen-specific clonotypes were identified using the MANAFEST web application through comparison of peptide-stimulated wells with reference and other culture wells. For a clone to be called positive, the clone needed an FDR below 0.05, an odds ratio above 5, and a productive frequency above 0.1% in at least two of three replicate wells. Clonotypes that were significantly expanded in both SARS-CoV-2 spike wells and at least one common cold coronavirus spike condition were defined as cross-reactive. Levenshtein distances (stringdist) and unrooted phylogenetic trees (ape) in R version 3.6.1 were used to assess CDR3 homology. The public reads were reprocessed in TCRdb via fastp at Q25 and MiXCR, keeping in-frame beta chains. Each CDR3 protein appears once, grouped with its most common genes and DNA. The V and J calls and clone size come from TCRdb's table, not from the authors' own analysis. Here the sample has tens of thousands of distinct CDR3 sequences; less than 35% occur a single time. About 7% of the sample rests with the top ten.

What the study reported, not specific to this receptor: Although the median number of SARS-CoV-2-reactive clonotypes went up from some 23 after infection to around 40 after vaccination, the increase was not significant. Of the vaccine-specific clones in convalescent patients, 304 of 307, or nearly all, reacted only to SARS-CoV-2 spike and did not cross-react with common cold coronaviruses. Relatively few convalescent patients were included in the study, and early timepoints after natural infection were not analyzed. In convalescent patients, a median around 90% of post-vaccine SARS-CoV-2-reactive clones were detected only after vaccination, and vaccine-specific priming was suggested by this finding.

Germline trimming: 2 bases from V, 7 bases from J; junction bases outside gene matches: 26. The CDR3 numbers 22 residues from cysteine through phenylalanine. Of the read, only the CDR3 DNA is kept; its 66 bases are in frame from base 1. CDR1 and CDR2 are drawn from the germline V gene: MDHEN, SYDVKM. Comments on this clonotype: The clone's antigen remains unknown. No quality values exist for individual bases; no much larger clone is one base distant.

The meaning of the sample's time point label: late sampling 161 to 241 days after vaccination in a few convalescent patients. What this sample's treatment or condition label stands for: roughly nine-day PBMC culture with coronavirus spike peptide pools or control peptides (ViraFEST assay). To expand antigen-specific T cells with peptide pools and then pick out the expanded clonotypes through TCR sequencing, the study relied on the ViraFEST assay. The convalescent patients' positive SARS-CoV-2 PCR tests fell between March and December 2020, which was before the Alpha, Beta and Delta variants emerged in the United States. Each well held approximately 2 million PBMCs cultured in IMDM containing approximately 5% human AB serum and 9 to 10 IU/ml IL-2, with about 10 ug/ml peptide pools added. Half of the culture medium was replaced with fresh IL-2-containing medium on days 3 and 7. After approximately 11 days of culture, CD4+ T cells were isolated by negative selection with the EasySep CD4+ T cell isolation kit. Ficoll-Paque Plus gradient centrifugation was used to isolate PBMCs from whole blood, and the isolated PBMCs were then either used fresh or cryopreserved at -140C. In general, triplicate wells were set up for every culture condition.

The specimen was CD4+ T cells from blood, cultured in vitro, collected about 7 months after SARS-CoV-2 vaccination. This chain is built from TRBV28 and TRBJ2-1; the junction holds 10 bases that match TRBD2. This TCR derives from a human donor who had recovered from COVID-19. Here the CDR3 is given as CASSLTFHWGLEAGGNHNEQFF. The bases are TGTGCCAGCAGTTTAACCTTCCACTGGGGTCTTGAAGCGGGAGGGAATCATAATGAGCAGTTCTTC.